This TCR beta chain was retrieved from a study of blood T cell repertoires in COVID-19. For the study at large: Whether acute or convalescent, the COVID-19 samples came from the United States, Italy and Spain. Nucleic acid was either cDNA or gDNA, and it came from T cells, B-cell-depleted T cells, or PBMCs.

Germline loops: CDR1 SGHDT, CDR2 YYEEEE. The CDR3 totals 15 residues, both ends included. This clone was counted a single time. No DNA is shown, since the ends of the CDR3 on it are uncertain; the CDR3 is the one TCRdb lists. This table comes from immunoSEQ multiplex PCR, and its TCRdb copy is limited to in-frame clones, with some not included. In the table there are some 210,000 clones, roughly four fifths of which are singletons. The source material was peripheral blood. The J gene is TRBJ2-1, the V gene TRBV5-6; the table's D gene call, TRBD1, was not cross checked with the DNA. This TCR derives from a woman in her thirties or forties with acute or convalescent COVID-19. CDR3 sequence: CASSFGSGSYNEQFF.